This entry features one T cell receptor (beta chain) sequence. The CDR3 covers 15 residues. V was trimmed by 4 bases and J by 8 bases, leaving 18 bases between them. CDR1 is SNHLY and CDR2 is FYNNEI in the germline V gene. Under the authors' procedure: Amplification with reference gene primers provided the estimates of nucleated cell counts. Here immunoSEQ multiplex PCR was the method, and the copy in TCRdb shows in-frame clones only, minus some. V and J calls plus clone size are reproduced from that table; the DNA served to infer D and trimming. The data show 200,000 to 250,000 clones, 80% seen once. The record originates from a study of blood T cell repertoires in COVID-19.

The TCR comes from a human donor in a cohort sampled during active COVID-19. This chain connects TRBV2 to TRBJ2-4; unclear D gene. Sequenced: peripheral blood. CDR3 region: CASSGQVGLRDIQYF. CDR3 bases: TGTGCCAGCAGTGGTCAAGTTGGGCTCCGAGACATTCAGTACTTC.